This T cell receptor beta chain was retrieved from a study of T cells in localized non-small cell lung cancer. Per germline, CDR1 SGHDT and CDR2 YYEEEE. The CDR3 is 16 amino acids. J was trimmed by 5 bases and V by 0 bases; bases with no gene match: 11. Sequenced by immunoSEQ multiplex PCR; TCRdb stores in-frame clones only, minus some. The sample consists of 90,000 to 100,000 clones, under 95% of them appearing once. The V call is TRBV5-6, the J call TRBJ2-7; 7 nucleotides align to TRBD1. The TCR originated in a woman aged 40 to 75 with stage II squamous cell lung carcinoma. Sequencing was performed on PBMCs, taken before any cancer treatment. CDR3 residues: CASSLGFGDSGHEQYF. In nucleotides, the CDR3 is TGTGCCAGCAGCTTGGGGTTTGGGGACAGTGGCCACGAGCAGTACTTC.